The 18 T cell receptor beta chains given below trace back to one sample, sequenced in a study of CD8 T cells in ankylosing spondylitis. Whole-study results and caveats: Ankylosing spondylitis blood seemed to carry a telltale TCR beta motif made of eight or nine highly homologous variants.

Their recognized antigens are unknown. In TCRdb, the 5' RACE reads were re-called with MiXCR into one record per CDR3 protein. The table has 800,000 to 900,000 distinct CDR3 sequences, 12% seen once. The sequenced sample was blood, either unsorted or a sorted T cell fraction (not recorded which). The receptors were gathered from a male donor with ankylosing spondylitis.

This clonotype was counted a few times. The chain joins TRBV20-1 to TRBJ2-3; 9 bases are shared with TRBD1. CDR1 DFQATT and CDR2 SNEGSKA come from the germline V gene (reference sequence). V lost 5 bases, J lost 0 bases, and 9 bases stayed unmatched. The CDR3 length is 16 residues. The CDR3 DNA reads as TGCAGTGCTGCGGGGAGGGGGACAGGGAGCACAGATACGCAGTATTTT. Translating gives CSAAGRGTGSTDTQYF.

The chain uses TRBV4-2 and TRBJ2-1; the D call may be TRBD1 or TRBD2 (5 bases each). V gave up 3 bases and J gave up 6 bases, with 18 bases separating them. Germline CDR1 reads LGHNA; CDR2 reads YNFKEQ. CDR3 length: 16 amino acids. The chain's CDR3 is CASSQPGAITTNEQFF. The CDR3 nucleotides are TGTGCCAGCAGCCAGCCCGGGGCTATCACTACCAATGAGCAGTTCTTC.

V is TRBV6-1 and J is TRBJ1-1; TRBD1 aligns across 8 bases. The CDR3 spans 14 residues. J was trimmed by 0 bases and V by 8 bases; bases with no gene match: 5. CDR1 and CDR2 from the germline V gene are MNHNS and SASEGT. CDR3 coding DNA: TGTGCCAGCGGGAACAGGGGGTTGAACACTGAAGCTTTCTTT. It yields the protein CASGNRGLNTEAFF.

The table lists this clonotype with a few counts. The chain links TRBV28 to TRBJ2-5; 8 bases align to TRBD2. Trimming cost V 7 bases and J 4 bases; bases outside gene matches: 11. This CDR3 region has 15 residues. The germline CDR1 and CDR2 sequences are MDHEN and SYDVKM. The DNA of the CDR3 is TGTGCCAGCAAGTCCCAGCGGGAGAACGTAGAGACCCAGTACTTC. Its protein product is CASKSQRENVETQYF.

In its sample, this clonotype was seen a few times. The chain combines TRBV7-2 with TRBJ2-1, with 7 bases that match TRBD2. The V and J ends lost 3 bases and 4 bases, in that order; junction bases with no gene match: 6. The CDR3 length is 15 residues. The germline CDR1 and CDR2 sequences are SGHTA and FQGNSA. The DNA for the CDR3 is TGTGCCAGCAGCTTGAGGCGGGAGCCATACAATGAGCAGTTCTTC. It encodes CASSLRREPYNEQFF.

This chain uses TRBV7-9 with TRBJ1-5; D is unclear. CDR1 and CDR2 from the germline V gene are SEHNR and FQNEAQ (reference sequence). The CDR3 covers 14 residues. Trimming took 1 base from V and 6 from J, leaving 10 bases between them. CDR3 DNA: TGTGCCAGCAGCTTAGTGCCCAGAGGTCAGCCCCAGCATTTT. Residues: CASSLVPRGQPQHF.

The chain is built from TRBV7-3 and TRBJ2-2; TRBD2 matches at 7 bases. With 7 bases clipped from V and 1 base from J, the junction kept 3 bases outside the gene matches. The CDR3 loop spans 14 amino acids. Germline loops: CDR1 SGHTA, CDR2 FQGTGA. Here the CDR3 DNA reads TGTGCCAGCACCGTAGCGGGGAACACCGGGGAGCTGTTTTTT. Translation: CASTVAGNTGELFF. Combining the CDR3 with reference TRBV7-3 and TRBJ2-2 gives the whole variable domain GAGVSQTPSNKVTEKGKYVELRCDPISGHTALYWYRQSLGQGPEFLIYFQGTGAADDSGLPNDRFFAVRPEGSVSTLKIQRTERGDSAVYLCASTVAGNTGELFFGEGSRLTVL.

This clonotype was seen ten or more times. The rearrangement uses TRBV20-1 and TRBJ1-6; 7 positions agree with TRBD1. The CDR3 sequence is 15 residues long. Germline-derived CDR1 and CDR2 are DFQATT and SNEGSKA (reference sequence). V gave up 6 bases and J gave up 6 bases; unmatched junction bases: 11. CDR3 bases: TGCAGTGCCCTTGATCCGGGACAGAGTAATTCACCCCTCCACTTT. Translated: CSALDPGQSNSPLHF.

DNA of the CDR3: TGTGCCAGCAGGAGGGGTGGTCAGTCCTACGAGCAGTACTTC. It codes for CASRRGGQSYEQYF. This chain uses TRBV2 with TRBJ2-7; TRBD1 or TRBD2 may be the D gene (5 bases each). Germline loops: CDR1 SNHLY, CDR2 FYNNEI. The germline V and J ends were trimmed by 6 bases and 1 base, with 13 bases remaining between them. CDR3 length equals 14 residues.

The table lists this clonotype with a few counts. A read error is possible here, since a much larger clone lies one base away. The CDR3 DNA follows: TGTGCCAGCAGCAAGAGCACAGATACGCAGTATTTT. Protein: CASSKSTDTQYF. J is TRBJ2-3 and V is TRBV9; D is uncertain. Between the trimmed V and J ends, which lost 4 bases and 0 bases, there was a span of 3 bases. Per germline, CDR1 SGDLS and CDR2 YYNGEE. This CDR3 contains 12 residues.

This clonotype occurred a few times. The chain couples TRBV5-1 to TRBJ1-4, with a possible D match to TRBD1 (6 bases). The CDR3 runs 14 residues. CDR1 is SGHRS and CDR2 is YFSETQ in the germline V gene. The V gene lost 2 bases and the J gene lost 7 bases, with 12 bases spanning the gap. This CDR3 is CASSFDRPGEKLFF. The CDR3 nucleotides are TGCGCCAGCAGCTTCGACAGGCCGGGTGAAAAACTGTTTTTT.

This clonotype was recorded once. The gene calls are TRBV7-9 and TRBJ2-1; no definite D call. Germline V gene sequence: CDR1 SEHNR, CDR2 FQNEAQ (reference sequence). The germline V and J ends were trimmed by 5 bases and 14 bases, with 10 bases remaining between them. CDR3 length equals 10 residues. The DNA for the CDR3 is TGTGCCAGCAGCCCCCTTTTGGAGTTCTTC. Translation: CASSPLLEFF.

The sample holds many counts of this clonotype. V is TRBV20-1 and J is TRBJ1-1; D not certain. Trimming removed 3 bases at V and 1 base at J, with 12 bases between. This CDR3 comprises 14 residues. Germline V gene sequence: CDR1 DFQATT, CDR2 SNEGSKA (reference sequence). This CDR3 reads CSASPVRGNTEAFF. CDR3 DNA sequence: TGCAGTGCTAGTCCCGTCCGCGGGAACACTGAAGCTTTCTTT.

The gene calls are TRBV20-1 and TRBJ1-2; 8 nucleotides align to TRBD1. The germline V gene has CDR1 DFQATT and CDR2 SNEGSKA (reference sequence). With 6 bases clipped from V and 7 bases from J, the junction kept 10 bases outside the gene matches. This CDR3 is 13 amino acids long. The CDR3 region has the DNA TGCAGTGCGAGTACGGACAGGGATCGTGGCTACACCTTC. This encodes CSASTDRDRGYTF.

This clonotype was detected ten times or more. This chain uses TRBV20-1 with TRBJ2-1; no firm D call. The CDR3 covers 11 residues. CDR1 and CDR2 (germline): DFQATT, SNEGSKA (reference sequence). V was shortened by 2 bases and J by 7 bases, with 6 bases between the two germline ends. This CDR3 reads CSARRRNEQFF. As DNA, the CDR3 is TGCAGTGCTAGACGAAGGAATGAGCAGTTCTTC.

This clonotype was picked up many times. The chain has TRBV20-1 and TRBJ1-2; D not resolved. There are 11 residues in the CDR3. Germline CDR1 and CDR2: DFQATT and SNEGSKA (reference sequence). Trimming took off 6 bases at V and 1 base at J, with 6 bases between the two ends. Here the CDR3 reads CSAPDNYGYTF. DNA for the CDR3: TGCAGTGCGCCGGATAACTATGGCTACACCTTC.

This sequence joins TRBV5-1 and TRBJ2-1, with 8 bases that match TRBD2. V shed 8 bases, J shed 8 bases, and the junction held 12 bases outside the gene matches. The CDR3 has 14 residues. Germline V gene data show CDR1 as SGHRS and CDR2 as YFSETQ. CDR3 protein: CASRRGLEGHEQFF. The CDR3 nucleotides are TGCGCCAGTCGCCGGGGACTAGAGGGACATGAGCAGTTCTTC.

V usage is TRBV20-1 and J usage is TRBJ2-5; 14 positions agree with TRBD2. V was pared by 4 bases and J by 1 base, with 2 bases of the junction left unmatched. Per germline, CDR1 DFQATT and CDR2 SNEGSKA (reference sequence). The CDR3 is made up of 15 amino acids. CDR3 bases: TGCAGTGCTATCGGGACTAGCGGGAGCCAAGAGACCCAGTACTTC. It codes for CSAIGTSGSQETQYF.